Each of the 5 T cell receptor beta chains below was sequenced from the same sample in a study of T cells in Graves' hyperthyroidism and ophthalmopathy. The investigators amplified TCR beta CDR3 regions from RNA transcripts. First-round RT-PCR of the TCR CDR3 relied on the HTBI primer set. MiXCR, applied by TCRdb to the multiplex PCR reads, yields one record per CDR3 protein. The repertoire holds some 150,000 distinct CDR3 sequences, with 22% as singletons. Sequenced: blood. All receptors come from a woman aged 45-60 years with Graves' hyperthyroidism that later progressed to Graves' ophthalmopathy.

This clonotype was picked up a small number of times. The chain carries TRBV4-1 and TRBJ2-7, with D maybe TRBD1 (6 bases). The CDR3 runs to 14 residues. V lost 3 bases, J lost 4 bases, and 13 bases lay in between. Germline assignment: CDR1 MGHRA and CDR2 YSYEKL. The CDR3 loop is CASSQGAWPYEQYF. DNA of the CDR3: TGCGCCAGCAGCCAGGGGGCTTGGCCTTACGAGCAGTACTTC.

V usage is TRBV2 and J usage is TRBJ2-5; 7 bases align to TRBD1. This CDR3 is built from 14 residues. The germline V gene has CDR1 SNHLY and CDR2 FYNNEI. The trim removed 8 bases at V and 5 bases at J, leaving 11 bases unmatched. DNA of the CDR3: TGTGCCAGCGGAACAGGGGACGGATTCGAGACCCAGTACTTC. This encodes CASGTGDGFETQYF.

As for this clonotype: Given a far larger clone just one base away, this is likely a sequencing read error. The rearrangement uses TRBV7-6 and TRBJ2-1; 11 bases are a match to TRBD2. From germline, CDR1 is SGHVS and CDR2 FNYEAQ. V shed 3 bases, J shed 6 bases, and the junction held 4 bases outside the gene matches. The CDR3 is 15 residues long. The CDR3 coding sequence is TGTGCCAGCAGCTTGGGAACTAGCGGGAGCAATGAGCAGTTCTTC. It translates to CASSLGTSGSNEQFF. The whole variable domain, filled in from reference TRBV7-6 and TRBJ2-1, reads GAGVSQSPRYKVTKRGQDVALRCDPISGHVSLYWYRQALGQGPEFLTYFNYEAQQDKSGLPNDRFSAERPEGSISTLTIQRTEQRDSAMYRCASSLGTSGSNEQFFGPGTRLTVL.

This clonotype has a count of ten or more. CDR3 region: CASSSPDHLGEQYF. The CDR3, as DNA: TGTGCCAGCAGTTCTCCTGACCACCTGGGGGAGCAGTACTTC. This chain links TRBV27 with TRBJ2-7; no firm D call. This CDR3 has 14 amino acids. The germline CDR1 and CDR2 sequences are MNHEY and SMNVEV (reference sequence). Trimming removed 4 bases from V and 7 bases from J, with 17 bases in between.

Concerning this clonotype itself: A much larger clone differs by one base, so this may be a read error. The rearrangement joins TRBV5-1 to TRBJ2-1; D might be TRBD1 (5 bases). Germline V gene lookup returns CDR1 SGHRS and CDR2 YFSETQ. Trimming stripped 1 base from V and 13 bases from J, with 15 bases between. This CDR3 has 13 residues. The CDR3 DNA sequence: TGCGCCAGCAGCTTGCAGCAGGGTGAGACCCAGTTCTTC. Its protein product is CASSLQQGETQFF.